This T cell receptor (beta chain) was sequenced during a study of blood T cell repertoires in COVID-19. V lost 2 bases and J 5 bases, leaving 10 bases between the germline ends. The CDR3 totals 13 residues. Germline V CDR1 and CDR2: SGHRS, YFSETQ. Sequenced by immunoSEQ multiplex PCR; TCRdb stores in-frame clones only, minus some. Of 250,000 to 300,000 clones listed, more than 85% are singletons. The material sequenced was peripheral blood. The sequence was collected from a woman in her sixties or seventies with COVID-19, enrolled during active disease. The chain uses TRBV5-1 and TRBJ1-2, with D possibly TRBD1 on 6 matching bases. CDR3 loop: CASSFEGTYGYTF. Written as DNA, the CDR3 is TGCGCCAGCAGCTTCGAAGGGACATATGGCTACACCTTC.